The entry below describes one TCR beta chain. The antigen remains undetermined. This sample was included in a study of T cell repertoires in cytomegalovirus infection. Across the study: Indicated by public TCR beta signatures were CMV infection and matching HLA type.

TCRdb itself ran the reads through MiXCR, one entry per CDR3 protein. Of roughly 350,000 distinct CDR3 sequences listed, about 35% were seen once; the top ten hold approximately 13%. Per germline, CDR1 MNHNS and CDR2 SASEGT. The CDR3 has 13 residues. V trimming: 6 bases; J trimming: 12 bases; junction bases outside the gene matches: 11. This material consisted of cultured PBMCs, taken from culture after CMV antigen stimulation. The chain combines TRBV6-1 with TRBJ2-1; TRBD2 matches 7 bases. The receptor was derived from a human donor in good health (CMV status not recorded). Some clones in this sample may be carry-over from other donors' samples. The CDR3 DNA is TGTGCCAGCAGCGCGAGCCGGGAGGCGAGGCAGTTCTTC. Its protein is CASSASREARQFF.